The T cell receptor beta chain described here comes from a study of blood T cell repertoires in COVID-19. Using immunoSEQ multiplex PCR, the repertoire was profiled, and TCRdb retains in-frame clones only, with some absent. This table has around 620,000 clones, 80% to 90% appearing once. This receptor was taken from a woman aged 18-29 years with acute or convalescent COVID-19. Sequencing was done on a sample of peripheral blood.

CDR3 loop: CSASPTRDTQYF. As DNA, the CDR3 is TGCAGTGCTAGTCCCACCCGGGATACGCAGTATTTT. This sequence joins TRBV20-1 and TRBJ2-3; D ambiguous. V lost 3 bases to trimming and J lost 6 bases, with 10 bases between them. In germline, CDR1 is DFQATT, CDR2 SNEGSKA (reference sequence). There are 12 residues in the CDR3.